This passage covers 8 T cell receptor beta chains from one sample sequenced in a study of T-cell reconstitution after alpha-beta-depleted transplantation in children. Unique molecular identifiers were incorporated into the prepared TCRbeta library. TCRdb passed the PCR reads through MiXCR, listing each CDR3 protein once. The repertoire holds hundreds of thousands of distinct CDR3 sequences, with roughly 15% as singletons. The source material was PBMCs, sampled from the stem cell graft. These receptor sequences come from a human donor who donated a stem cell graft to a child with Fanconi anemia.

This clonotype was recorded at least ten times. The rearrangement joins TRBV10-1 to TRBJ1-5; 7 nucleotides agree with TRBD1. Germline V gives CDR1 WNHNN, CDR2 SYGVQD (reference sequence). Trimming at V came to 9 bases and at J to 0 bases, leaving 5 bases not matched to a gene. The CDR3 is 14 residues long. The CDR3 nucleotides are TGCGCCAGGGGACAGATTTATAGCAATCAGCCCCAGCATTTT. Protein product: CARGQIYSNQPQHF.

The table lists this clonotype with a few counts. The rearrangement joins TRBV20-1 to TRBJ1-5; TRBD1 matches 7 bases. V trimming: 1 base; J trimming: 5 bases; junction bases outside the gene matches: 5. Germline CDR1 reads DFQATT; CDR2 reads SNEGSKA (reference sequence). The CDR3 is made up of 14 amino acids. In DNA, the CDR3 is TGCAGTGCTAGAGGGGACAGCCTGGATCAGCCCCAGCATTTT. As protein: CSARGDSLDQPQHF.

This chain connects TRBV4-3 to TRBJ1-6; D is ambiguous. Germline CDR1 is LGHNA and CDR2 is YSLEER. Between the trimmed V and J ends, which lost 0 bases and 6 bases, there was a span of 9 bases. The CDR3 has 15 residues. In nucleotides, the CDR3 is TGCGCCAGCAGCCAAGATCAGGTGGTTAATTCACCCCTCCACTTT. It yields the protein CASSQDQVVNSPLHF.

This clonotype was observed a few times. This chain joins TRBV12-3 or TRBV12-4 and TRBJ1-1; D not resolved. This CDR3 is 17 amino acids long. Trimming pared 5 bases from V and 0 bases from J, leaving 19 bases between. CDR3 region: CASSPQGRHDLNTEAFF. The CDR3 region has the DNA TGTGCCAGCAGTCCTCAAGGGCGACACGACTTGAACACTGAAGCTTTCTTT.

This sequence joins TRBV7-2 and TRBJ2-1; 7 nucleotides match TRBD2. V shed 4 bases, J shed 8 bases, and the junction held 11 bases outside the gene matches. Germline V gives CDR1 SGHTA, CDR2 FQGNSA. The CDR3 is 15 amino acids. CDR3 region: CASSSGAGGYYEQFF. CDR3 in DNA: TGTGCCAGCAGCTCAGGAGCCGGGGGGTATTATGAGCAGTTCTTC.

This clonotype was seen repeatedly, ten times or more. The rearrangement links TRBV2 to TRBJ2-1, with TRBD2 matching 10 bases. Losses at the gene ends were 6 bases for V and 1 base for J; bases not matched to a gene: 6. CDR3 length: 16 residues. CDR1 and CDR2 from the germline V gene are SNHLY and FYNNEI. The CDR3 loop reads CASRRLAGLSYNEQFF. In DNA, the CDR3 is TGTGCCAGCAGGCGACTAGCGGGTCTTTCCTACAATGAGCAGTTCTTC. The full variable domain, rest sourced from reference TRBV2 and TRBJ2-1, is EPEVTQTPSHQVTQMGQEVILRCVPISNHLYFYWYRQILGQKVEFLVSFYNNEISEKSEIFDDQFSVERPDGSNFTLKIRSTKLEDSAMYFCASRRLAGLSYNEQFFGPGTRLTVL.

The chain is built from TRBV9 and TRBJ2-5; 8 bases are a match to TRBD2. V was clipped by 4 bases and J by 0 bases; unmatched bases: 8. Per germline, CDR1 SGDLS and CDR2 YYNGEE. The CDR3 totals 16 residues. Here the CDR3 reads CASSTSGTRDQETQYF. Here the CDR3 DNA reads TGTGCCAGCAGCACTAGTGGGACTAGGGACCAAGAGACCCAGTACTTC.

This clonotype has a handful of counts. The gene calls are TRBV20-1 and TRBJ2-3; D not certain. Trimming removed 1 base at V and 5 bases at J, with 13 bases between. Germline-derived CDR1 and CDR2 are DFQATT and SNEGSKA (reference sequence). CDR3 size: 14 residues. The DNA of the CDR3 is TGCAGTGCTAGAGGGCAGACCCATGTAGATACGCAGTATTTT. Amino acid sequence: CSARGQTHVDTQYF.